This TCR beta chain was recorded in a study of shared clonotypes between healthy human individuals. In the study overall: Aged 18 to 49, the donors were a couple of women and a few men. Study results and caveats: Limitation of the genetic and exposure-history diversity represented came from the few donors.

Everyone who donated was a Caucasian adult who lived in Nashville, Tennessee. TCRdb's copy holds only in-frame clones and misses some; the assay was immunoSEQ multiplex PCR. The sample includes 2,100,000 or so clones, about 94% of them seen just once. The length of the CDR3 is 13 residues. From germline, CDR1 is SGHRS and CDR2 YFSETQ. V lost 5 bases and J 1 base, leaving 9 bases between the germline ends. As concerns this clone: As yet, its antigen is unknown.

The TCR originated in a man aged 18-30 years in good health. The chain recombines TRBV5-1 with TRBJ1-1, with D perhaps TRBD1 (5 bases). Sequencing was carried out using naive CD4+ T cells sorted from blood. The subset was: CD45RA+ positively selected. In nucleotides, the CDR3 is TGCGCCAGCAGTGTCAGGGAGAACACTGAAGCTTTCTTT. Protein: CASSVRENTEAFF.